The 6 T cell receptor beta chains presented below share a single source sample, sequenced in a study of a mutant IDH1 vaccine in newly diagnosed glioma. As to time point: week 11, during vaccination. In every dose of vaccine, 300 ug of mutant IDH1 20-mer peptide was given alongside topical imiquimod. This table comes from immunoSEQ multiplex PCR, and its TCRdb copy is limited to in-frame clones, with some not included. The sample has about 67,000 clones, about nine tenths seen once. These receptors lack a known antigen. The source was PBMCs, collected from a glioma patient whose treatment included an IDH1 peptide vaccine. The receptors originated from a middle-aged man with glioma.

The chain is built from TRBV6-5 and TRBJ2-7, with D perhaps matching TRBD1 or TRBD2 (5 bases each). The CDR3 is made up of 13 amino acids. V lost 6 bases and J lost 2, with 11 bases in between. Germline V gene lookup returns CDR1 MNHEY and CDR2 SVGAGI. The CDR3: CASRSGRPYEQYF. The DNA for the CDR3 is TGTGCCAGCAGATCGGGACGTCCCTACGAGCAGTACTTC.

The chain recombines TRBV9 with TRBJ1-2, with D uncertain. The CDR3 runs to 11 residues. CDR1 and CDR2 from the germline V gene are SGDLS and YYNGEE. Trimming took 7 bases from V and 8 from J, leaving 12 bases between them. The CDR3 nucleotides read TGTGCCAGCCTCGGGAGGCGGGGCTACACCTTC. It is translated as CASLGRRGYTF.

The CDR3 loop is CASSQRTSGIAETQYF. For the CDR3, the DNA is TGTGCCAGCAGTCAGAGGACTAGCGGGATAGCGGAGACCCAGTACTTC. The chain uses TRBV27 and TRBJ2-5, with TRBD2 identical over 12 bases. The CDR3 spans 16 residues. V was pared by 5 bases and J by 5 bases, with 9 bases of the junction left unmatched. Germline CDR1 and CDR2: MNHEY and SMNVEV (reference sequence).

J is TRBJ1-3 and V is TRBV9; TRBD1 is a possible D gene (6 bases). V was cut by 3 bases and J by 5 bases, with 9 bases left in between. CDR1 is SGDLS, CDR2 YYNGEE, per germline. The CDR3 has 13 residues. CDR3 in amino acids: CASSAGQRNTIYF. The CDR3 DNA reads TGTGCCAGCAGCGCGGGACAAAGAAACACCATATATTTT.

This chain joins TRBV4-1 and TRBJ2-2, with 11 bases fitting TRBD1. The CDR3 spans 17 residues. Germline V gene data show CDR1 as MGHRA and CDR2 as YSYEKL. V dropped 1 base and J dropped 2; count of bases not matched to a gene: 3. CDR3 in DNA: TGCGCCAGCAGCCAAGTGGACAGGGGGCAAAACACCGGGGAGCTGTTTTTT. Translation: CASSQVDRGQNTGELFF.

This clone was counted once. The V and J genes are TRBV7-8 and TRBJ2-7, with TRBD2 matching 7 bases. This CDR3 has 15 amino acids. Germline loops: CDR1 SGHVS, CDR2 FQNEAQ. J was trimmed by 0 bases and V by 4 bases; bases with no gene match: 6. CDR3 residues: CASSSRSGNSYEQYF. CDR3 bases: TGTGCCAGCAGCTCCCGAAGCGGGAACTCCTACGAGCAGTACTTC.